The present TCR beta chain was sequenced within a study of CD8 T cells in Susac syndrome. V lost 5 bases, J lost 4 bases, and 8 bases lay in between. The CDR3 contains 11 residues. Germline V gene data show CDR1 as DFQATT and CDR2 as SNEGSKA (reference sequence). RNA was extracted with the RNeasy kit, and a quantity of 0.5 to 1 ug was reverse transcribed using random hexamers. By means of immunoSEQ multiplex PCR, TCR beta CDR3 spanning 54 Vbeta and 13 Jbeta underwent amplification. TCRdb re-derived calls from the immunoSEQ multiplex PCR reads in MiXCR, one entry per CDR3 protein. The table includes about 120,000 distinct CDR3 sequences, roughly 94% detected once. Only one count was recorded for this clonotype. Blood CD8+ and CD4+ T cells underwent high-throughput TCR beta sequencing. In contrast to the negatively isolated CD8+ and CD4+ T cells, TEMRA cells were FACS-enriched.

The receptor was derived from a human donor in good health. This chain connects TRBV20-1 to TRBJ1-2, with D unclear. The sequenced sample consisted of CD4+ T cells from PBMCs. CDR3 sequence reads: CSAGSLYGYTF. CDR3 in DNA: TGCAGTGCTGGTAGTCTCTATGGCTACACCTTC.